The entry below gives a single T cell receptor beta chain sequence along with its context. This sample stems from a study of blood T cell repertoires in COVID-19. Whole-study context: The cDNA or gDNA used as material had been derived from T cells, B-cell-depleted T cells, or PBMCs.

In the original analysis: Amplification of reference gene primers provided the estimated nucleated cell counts. Here immunoSEQ multiplex PCR was the method, and the copy in TCRdb shows in-frame clones only, minus some. V and J calls and clone size are as listed in that table; D and trimming were resolved from the DNA. Among 410,000 or so clones listed, about nine tenths were seen once. The CDR3 has 14 residues. V gave up 5 bases and J gave up 3 bases, with 11 bases separating them. CDR1 is MNHNY, CDR2 SVGAGI, per germline (reference sequence). This TCR derives from a woman in her 30s with active or convalescent COVID-19. The sequencing sample was made of peripheral blood. V gene TRBV6-6 combines with J gene TRBJ1-5; D not certain. CDR3 in DNA: TGTGCCAGCAGTAATTCCGGGAACAATCAGCCCCAGCATTTT. It translates to CASSNSGNNQPQHF.